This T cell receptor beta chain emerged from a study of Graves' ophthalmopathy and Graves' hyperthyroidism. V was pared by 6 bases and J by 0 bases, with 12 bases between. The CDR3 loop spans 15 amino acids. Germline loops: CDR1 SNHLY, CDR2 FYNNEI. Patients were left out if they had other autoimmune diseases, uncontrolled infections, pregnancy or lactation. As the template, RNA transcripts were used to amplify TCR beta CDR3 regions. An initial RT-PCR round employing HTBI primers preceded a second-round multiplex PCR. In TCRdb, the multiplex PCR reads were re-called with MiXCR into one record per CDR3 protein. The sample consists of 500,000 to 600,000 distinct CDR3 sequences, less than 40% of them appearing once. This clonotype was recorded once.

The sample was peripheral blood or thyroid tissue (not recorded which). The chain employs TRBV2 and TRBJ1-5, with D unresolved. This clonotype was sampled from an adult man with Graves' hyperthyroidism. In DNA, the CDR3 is TGTGCCAGCAGCCAAGGGCCTAATAGCAATCAGCCCCAGCATTTT. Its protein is CASSQGPNSNQPQHF.